These 24 T cell receptor beta chains came from one sample sequenced in a study of blood T cells in healthy people across ages. Then a second PCR, running about 7 to 11 cycles, was carried out with a sample-barcoded 5' primer and a J-beta primer mix. In TCRdb, the 5' RACE reads were re-called with MiXCR into one record per CDR3 protein. The sample lists around 280,000 distinct CDR3 sequences, 25% to 30% seen once, with 29% in the top ten. Input material: blood. The receptors were sampled from a woman in her seventies in good health.

This clonotype was counted between two and nine times. The J gene is TRBJ2-1, the V gene TRBV7-8, with no clear D. The CDR3 spans 14 residues. The V gene's germline CDR1 is SGHVS and CDR2 FQNEAQ. Trimming took 5 bases from V and 3 from J, leaving 11 bases between them. CDR3 sequence: CASSPYSDYNEQFF. The CDR3 region has the DNA TGTGCCAGCAGCCCCTACAGTGACTACAATGAGCAGTTCTTC.

The chain combines TRBV29-1 with TRBJ1-2; the D is unclear. The CDR3 runs 13 residues. CDR1 is SQVTM, CDR2 ANQGSEA, per germline. V was trimmed by 4 bases and J by 2 bases, leaving 11 bases between them. The CDR3 loop reads CSVGSTGNYGYTF. CDR3 DNA: TGCAGCGTTGGAAGTACGGGCAACTATGGCTACACCTTC.

Note on this clonotype: Relative to the germline gene, one junction end is altered; a read error may explain this. The chain uses TRBV4-1 and TRBJ2-5; 11 positions match TRBD2. TRBJ2-1 explains the end of the DNA better; the J call may be wrong. Germline-derived CDR1 and CDR2 are MGHRA and YSYEKL. The CDR3 is made up of 17 amino acids. The CDR3 region has the DNA TGCGTCAGCAGCCAAGAGCGGGCTAGCGGGAGGAGCGATGAGCAGTTCTTC. Residues: CVSSQERASGRSDEQFF.

This chain links TRBV5-6 with TRBJ2-7; TRBD2 matches 7 bases. The CDR3 covers 20 residues. Germline V gene sequence: CDR1 SGHDT, CDR2 YYEEEE. Losses at the gene ends were 4 bases for V and 3 bases for J; bases not matched to a gene: 25. CDR3 DNA sequence: TGTGCCAGCAGCGGAAGCCAAGACGACTTGCAGTTCGGGAGGCTCTACGAGCAGTACTTC. It specifies CASSGSQDDLQFGRLYEQYF.

This clonotype came up a few times. The chain employs TRBV7-2 and TRBJ1-2, with a possible D match to TRBD1 (5 bases). V was trimmed by 5 bases and J by 4 bases, leaving 17 bases between them. The CDR3 is 15 residues long. Germline V lookup: CDR1 SGHTA, CDR2 FQGNSA. DNA of the CDR3: TGTGCCAGCAGCCCCCCGGACGGGGCAGGCTATGGCTACACCTTC. Amino acids: CASSPPDGAGYGYTF.

The V call is TRBV20-1, the J call TRBJ2-5; 12 nucleotides agree with TRBD2. There are 15 residues in the CDR3. V lost 1 base to trimming and J lost 3 bases; unmatched junction nucleotides: 3. Germline V gene lookup returns CDR1 DFQATT and CDR2 SNEGSKA (reference sequence). DNA for the CDR3: TGCAGTGCTAGAGGCTGGACTAGCGGGGAAGAGACCCAGTACTTC. This sequence encodes CSARGWTSGEETQYF.

V usage is TRBV14 and J usage is TRBJ2-5; TRBD2 matches 7 bases. The DNA end is a closer match to TRBJ2-1, so the J assignment may be wrong. This CDR3 has 12 amino acids. Per germline, CDR1 SGHDN and CDR2 FVKESK. As DNA, the CDR3 is TGTGCCAGCAGCCAGCCCGGACTAGTGCAGTTCTTC. This codes for CASSQPGLVQFF.

This chain uses TRBV6-2 or TRBV6-3 with TRBJ2-7, with 10 bases matching TRBD2. CDR3 length: 15 residues. Germline V gives CDR1 MNHEY, CDR2 SVGEGT. V lost 5 bases to trimming and J lost 3 bases; unmatched junction nucleotides: 7. CDR3 DNA sequence: TGTGCCAGCAGTGGAAGGACTAGCGGCCGCTACGAGCAGTACTTC. Encoded protein: CASSGRTSGRYEQYF.

This clonotype has only one observation. The chain employs TRBV5-1 and TRBJ2-3; 10 bases are a match to TRBD1. After removal of 4 bases from V and 1 base from J, the junction contained 6 bases not matched to a gene. Germline values: CDR1 SGHRS, CDR2 YFSETQ. The CDR3 is 16 amino acids. The CDR3 DNA follows: TGCGCCAGCAGCCTGACCGGGACAGGGGGCACAGATACGCAGTATTTT. Translation gives CASSLTGTGGTDTQYF.

This chain links TRBV12-3 or TRBV12-4 with TRBJ1-5, with unresolved D. This CDR3 has 13 residues. V was shortened by 5 bases and J by 2 bases, with 7 bases between the two germline ends. Here the CDR3 DNA reads TGTGCCAGCAGTAGTAAGGGCAATCAGCCCCAGCATTTT. Translated, it gives CASSSKGNQPQHF.

The genes are TRBV28 and TRBJ1-1; 9 positions match TRBD1. Trimming removed 2 bases from V and 4 bases from J; junction bases left unmatched: 5. The CDR3 length is 15 residues. Germline loops: CDR1 MDHEN, CDR2 SYDVKM. CDR3 DNA: TGTGCCAGCAGTTTACCGACAGGGGGGCGCACTGAAGCTTTCTTT. Protein sequence: CASSLPTGGRTEAFF.

The chain recombines TRBV20-1 with TRBJ1-1; D is unclear. V was shortened by 0 bases and J by 2 bases, with 19 bases between the two germline ends. This CDR3 is built from 17 residues. Germline V gene sequence: CDR1 DFQATT, CDR2 SNEGSKA (reference sequence). The CDR3 DNA sequence: TGCAGTGCTAGAGATCCCGGGTCACCCCAACTTAACACTGAAGCTTTCTTT. Translating gives CSARDPGSPQLNTEAFF.

This clonotype was picked up many times. The junction departs from the called germline gene at one end, perhaps through a read error. The J gene is TRBJ2-2, the V gene TRBV7-7, with a tentative D call TRBD2 (5 bases). In germline, CDR1 is SSHAT, CDR2 FNYEAQ (reference sequence). The CDR3 totals 15 residues. The CDR3 reads CASSLDDYGTGELFF. As DNA, the CDR3 is TGTGCTAGCAGCTTAGACGACTACGGAACCGGGGAGCTGTTTTTT.

This rearrangement joins TRBV2 to TRBJ2-7; 9 bases map to TRBD2. Germline lookup yields CDR1 SNHLY and CDR2 FYNNEI. The CDR3 is 14 residues long. The junction had 9 bases not matched to a gene; V was cut back by 6 bases and J by 6 bases. The CDR3 is CASRTSGSPGEQYF. The DNA of the CDR3 is TGTGCCAGCAGGACTAGCGGTTCTCCGGGCGAGCAGTACTTC.

The chain combines TRBV28 with TRBJ2-5; 12 bases are a match to TRBD2. The DNA end favors TRBJ2-1, so the J call may be wrong. The length of the CDR3 is 11 residues. CDR1 is MDHEN, CDR2 SYDVKM, per germline. Written as DNA, the CDR3 is TGTGCCAGCACTAGCGGGAGGGCGCAGTTCTTC. Translated, it gives CASTSGRAQFF.

Of note for this clonotype: A read error may produce the germline difference seen at one junction end. CDR3 residues: CASSRSPYNEQFF. The CDR3 bases are TGTGCCAGCAGCAGGAGTCCCTACAACGAGCAGTTCTTC. The V and J genes are TRBV6-2 or TRBV6-3 and TRBJ2-1; D is uncertain. The germline V gene encodes CDR1 MNHEY and CDR2 SVGEGT. This CDR3 comprises 13 residues.

This clonotype was counted only a few times. Here the CDR3 omits its conserved ending phenylalanine or tryptophan, so a read error is the likely source. This chain connects TRBV28 to TRBJ1-2; D call uncertain. Trimming removed 4 bases at V and 0 bases at J, with 15 bases between. CDR3 length: 16 residues. Germline V gene sequence: CDR1 MDHEN, CDR2 SYDVKM. As DNA, the CDR3 is TGTGCCAGCAGTTCAGCTGGACGGACTTCTAACTATGGCTACACCCTC. Translation: CASSSAGRTSNYGYTL.

The J gene is TRBJ2-7, the V gene TRBV28; D is possibly TRBD2 (5 bases). V was shortened by 6 bases and J by 2 bases, with 11 bases between the two germline ends. Germline-derived CDR1 and CDR2 are MDHEN and SYDVKM. This CDR3 comprises 13 residues. The CDR3 protein is CASSPGFTYEQYF. DNA for the CDR3: TGTGCCAGCAGCCCGGGGTTTACCTACGAGCAGTACTTC.

This clonotype was seen only a few times. CDR3 sequence: CASSLNQNTEAFF. CDR3 DNA: TGTGCCAGCAGCCTTAACCAGAACACTGAAGCTTTCTTT. This chain uses TRBV7-3 with TRBJ1-1; D is uncertain. The CDR3 sequence is 13 residues long. Trimming removed 5 bases at V and 1 base at J, with 8 bases between. The germline V gene has CDR1 SGHTA and CDR2 FQGTGA.

J is TRBJ2-5 and V is TRBV28, with 7 bases identical to TRBD2. Germline V gene lookup returns CDR1 MDHEN and CDR2 SYDVKM. The CDR3 totals 14 residues. The junction had 2 bases not matched to a gene; V was cut back by 2 bases and J by 2 bases. The CDR3: CASSLNSGQETQYF. The CDR3 bases are TGTGCCAGCAGTTTAAATAGCGGGCAAGAGACCCAGTACTTC.

The V gene is TRBV29-1, the J gene TRBJ2-3; 7 nucleotides agree with TRBD1. The CDR3 is 12 residues long. The germline V gene has CDR1 SQVTM and CDR2 ANQGSEA. V was clipped by 4 bases and J by 3 bases; unmatched bases: 1. CDR3 DNA sequence: TGCAGCGTTGCGACAGGGACAGATACGCAGTATTTT. Encoded protein: CSVATGTDTQYF.

Concerning this clonotype: An end of the junction does not agree with germline; a read error may underlie this. The CDR3 is CASSLALAGVNIQHF. The CDR3 DNA reads as TGTGCCAGCAGCTTAGCGCTAGCGGGGGTAAACATTCAGCACTTC. This chain connects TRBV7-2 to TRBJ2-4; TRBD2 matches 10 bases. The germline CDR1 and CDR2 sequences are SGHTA and FQGNSA. This CDR3 spans 15 amino acids. Combining the CDR3 with reference TRBV7-2 and TRBJ2-4 gives the whole variable domain GAGVSQSPSNKVTEKGKDVELRCDPISGHTALYWYRQSLGQGLEFLIYFQGNSAPDKSGLPSDRFSAERTGGSVSTLTIQRTQQEDSAVYLCASSLALAGVNIQHFGAGTRLSVL.

This rearrangement joins TRBV28 to TRBJ2-5, with 13 bases matching TRBD2. CDR3 length equals 16 residues. Per germline, CDR1 MDHEN and CDR2 SYDVKM. V lost 8 bases, J lost 0 bases, and 6 bases stayed unmatched. The CDR3 DNA reads TGTGCCAGCCCGGGGACTAGCGGGATCAACCAAGAGACCCAGTACTTC. Translation: CASPGTSGINQETQYF.

The CDR3 nucleotides are TGTGCCAGCAGCTCCCTCGGACAGGGTCCCACAGATACGCAGTATTTT. Its translation: CASSSLGQGPTDTQYF. This chain joins TRBV5-6 and TRBJ2-3; 8 positions agree with TRBD1. This CDR3 has 16 amino acids. Losses at the gene ends were 3 bases for V and 2 bases for J; bases not matched to a gene: 8. CDR1 is SGHDT and CDR2 is YYEEEE in the germline V gene.